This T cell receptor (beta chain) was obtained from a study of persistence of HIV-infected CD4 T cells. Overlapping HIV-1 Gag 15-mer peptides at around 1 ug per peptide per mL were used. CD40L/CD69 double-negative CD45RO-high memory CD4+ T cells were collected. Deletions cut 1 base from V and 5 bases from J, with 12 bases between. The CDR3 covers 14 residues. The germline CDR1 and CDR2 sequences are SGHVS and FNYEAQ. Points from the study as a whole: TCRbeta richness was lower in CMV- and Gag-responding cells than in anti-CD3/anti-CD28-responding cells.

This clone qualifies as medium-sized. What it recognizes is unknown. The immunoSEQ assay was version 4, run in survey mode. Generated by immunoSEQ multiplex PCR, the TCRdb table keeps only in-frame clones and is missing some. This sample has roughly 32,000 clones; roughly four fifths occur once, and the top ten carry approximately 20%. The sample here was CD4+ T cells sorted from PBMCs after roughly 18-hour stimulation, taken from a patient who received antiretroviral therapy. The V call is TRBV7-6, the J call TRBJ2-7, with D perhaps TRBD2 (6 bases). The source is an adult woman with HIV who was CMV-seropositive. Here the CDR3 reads CASSLGGVQNEQYF. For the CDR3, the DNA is TGTGCCAGCAGCTTAGGGGGGGTACAGAACGAGCAGTACTTC.